The T cell receptor (beta chain) under discussion was sequenced for a study of beta chain features in type 1 diabetes. Across the whole study: Patients were similar to healthy donors in age and gender (as well as in cell yields). Study-wide findings and caveats: Type 1 diabetes patients had moderately but significantly shorter TCRB CDR3s in all four CD4+ subsets. Healthy donors had naive, central memory and Treg TCRB repertoires that appeared less similar than those seen among patients. Patients with type 1 diabetes showed fewer VDJ junction insertions and more deletions.

Germline CDR1 and CDR2: SGHRS and YFSETQ. This CDR3 is 16 amino acids long. V shed 4 bases, J shed 4 bases, and the junction held 12 bases outside the gene matches. cDNA synthesis used the whole RNA isolate, giving expressed TCRB sequences. Profiling relied on immunoSEQ multiplex PCR, and the TCRdb table lists in-frame clones only, not all of them. The sample includes about 650,000 clones, 9.5% to 15% seen only once; the top ten take more than 0.095%. Concerning this clone itself: Antigen specificity is unknown.

The sequence was collected from a young man with type 1 diabetes. This chain links TRBV5-1 with TRBJ1-2; 8 bases line up with TRBD1. Sequencing was done on a sample of naive CD4+ T cells from blood. The CDR3 DNA reads TGCGCCAGCAGCATCTCCGACAGGGGCCACCTCTATGGCTACACCTTC. Translated: CASSISDRGHLYGYTF.